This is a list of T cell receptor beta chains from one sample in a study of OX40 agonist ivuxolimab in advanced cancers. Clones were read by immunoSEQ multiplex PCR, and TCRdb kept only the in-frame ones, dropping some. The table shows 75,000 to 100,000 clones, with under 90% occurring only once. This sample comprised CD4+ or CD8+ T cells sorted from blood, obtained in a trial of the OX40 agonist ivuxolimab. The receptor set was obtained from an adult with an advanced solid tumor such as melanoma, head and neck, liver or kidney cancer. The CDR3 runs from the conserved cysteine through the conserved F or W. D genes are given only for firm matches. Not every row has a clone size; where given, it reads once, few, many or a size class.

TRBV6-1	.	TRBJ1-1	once	CASSESPGRDTEAFF	TGTGCCAGCAGTGAATCTCCAGGGCGGGACACTGAAGCTTTCTTT
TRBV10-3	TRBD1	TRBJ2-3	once	CAIGGQAGGKGTDTQYF	TGTGCCATCGGGGGACAGGCGGGCGGCAAGGGAACAGATACGCAGTATTTT
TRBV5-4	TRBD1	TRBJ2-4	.	CASSLKTGGKNIQYF	TGTGCCAGCAGCCTCAAGACAGGGGGCAAAAACATTCAGTACTTC
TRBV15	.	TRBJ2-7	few	CATSKGAGEQYF	TGTGCCACCAGTAAGGGTGCCGGCGAGCAGTACTTC
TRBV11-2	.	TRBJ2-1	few	CASSFGGGVGEQFF	TGTGCCAGCAGCTTTGGCGGTGGAGTGGGTGAGCAGTTCTTC
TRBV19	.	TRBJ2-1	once	CATATALPYNEQFF	TGTGCCACCGCTACAGCCCTCCCCTACAATGAGCAGTTCTTC
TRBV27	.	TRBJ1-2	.	CASSLGAPYGYTF	TGTGCCAGCAGTTTGGGGGCCCCCTATGGCTACACCTTC
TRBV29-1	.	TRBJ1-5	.	CSVVATRGQPQHF	TGCAGCGTTGTGGCGACAAGGGGCCAGCCCCAGCATTTT
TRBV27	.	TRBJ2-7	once	CASSSFGSTYEQYF	TGTGCCAGCAGTTCCTTTGGCAGTACCTACGAGCAGTACTTC
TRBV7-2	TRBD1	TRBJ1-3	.	CASSSTGGSGNTIYF	TGTGCCAGCAGCTCCACAGGGGGTTCTGGAAACACCATATATTTT
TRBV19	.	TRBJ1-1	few	CASSIDGARTEAFF	TGTGCCAGTAGTATAGATGGCGCCAGGACTGAAGCTTTCTTT
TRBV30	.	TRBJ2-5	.	CAWSVRGPGAQYF	TGTGCCTGGAGTGTACGGGGCCCCGGGGCCCAGTACTTC
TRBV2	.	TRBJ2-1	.	CATTATRAGEQFF	TGTGCCACCACCGCCACAAGGGCTGGTGAGCAGTTCTTC
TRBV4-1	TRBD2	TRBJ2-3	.	CASSQDRASGRSTDTQYF	TGCGCCAGCAGCCAAGATAGGGCTAGCGGGAGGAGCACAGATACGCAGTATTTT
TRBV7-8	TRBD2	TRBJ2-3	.	CASSLNEPGLAATDTQYF	TGTGCCAGCAGCCTGAACGAGCCGGGACTAGCGGCGACAGATACGCAGTATTTT
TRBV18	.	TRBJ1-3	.	CASSPPSQSSGNTIYF	TGTGCCAGCTCACCACCGTCTCAGAGCTCTGGAAACACCATATATTTT
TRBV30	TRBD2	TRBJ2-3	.	CAWSLSGGRADTQYF	TGTGCCTGGAGTCTGTCGGGAGGGCGGGCAGATACGCAGTATTTT
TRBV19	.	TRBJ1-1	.	CASWEAFF	TGTGCCAGCTGGGAGGCTTTCTTT